The 5 T cell receptor beta chains in this list originate from one sample, sequenced in a study of shared clonotypes between healthy human individuals. The repertoire was sequenced with immunoSEQ multiplex PCR; TCRdb's copy has only in-frame clones and lacks some. The repertoire holds a few hundred thousand clones, with around 90% as singletons. The sample consisted of memory CD8+ T cells sorted from blood. This sample's subset: CD45RO+ cells pooled with CCR7-negative TemRA cells. The source of these receptors is a man aged 18-30 years in good health.

This chain links TRBV7-9 with TRBJ2-7; weak D call: TRBD1 (6 bases). The CDR3 has 15 residues. Between the trimmed V and J ends, which lost 4 bases and 3 bases, there was a span of 16 bases. CDR1 is SEHNR, CDR2 FQNEAQ, per germline (reference sequence). The CDR3: CASSSRQVLSYEQYF. The CDR3 DNA reads TGTGCCAGCAGCTCCCGACAGGTCCTAAGCTACGAGCAGTACTTC.

Only a few counts were recorded for this clone. The chain recombines TRBV6-5 with TRBJ1-2, with D perhaps TRBD1 (6 bases). The V end was cut by 4 bases, the J end by 12 bases, with 15 bases between. CDR3 size: 12 residues. Per the germline V gene, CDR1 is MNHEY and CDR2 is SVGAGI. The CDR3 spells CASSSSGTTDTF. The CDR3 DNA reads TGTGCCAGCAGTTCGTCCGGGACAACCGACACCTTC.

The chain uses TRBV6-5 and TRBJ1-1, with D hard to call. The CDR3 runs 14 residues. Trimming shortened V by 0 bases and J by 5 bases, and 10 bases separated the two germline ends. CDR1 and CDR2 from the germline V gene are MNHEY and SVGAGI. The CDR3 nucleotides are TGTGCCAGCAGTTACTCGTCGGTAGAAACTGAAGCTTTCTTT. It codes for CASSYSSVETEAFF.

This sequence joins TRBV7-2 and TRBJ2-1; D unclear. Germline V gene data show CDR1 as SGHTA and CDR2 as FQGNSA. Trimming shortened V by 2 bases and J by 7 bases, and 12 bases separated the two germline ends. The CDR3 is 14 amino acids. Here the CDR3 DNA reads TGTGCCAGCAGCTTATTGGGATTCGGGAATGAGCAGTTCTTC. This translates into CASSLLGFGNEQFF. The full variable domain, with the rest looked up from reference TRBV7-2 and TRBJ2-1, is GAGVSQSPSNKVTEKGKDVELRCDPISGHTALYWYRQSLGQGLEFLIYFQGNSAPDKSGLPSDRFSAERTGGSVSTLTIQRTQQEDSAVYLCASSLLGFGNEQFFGPGTRLTVL.

The chain uses TRBV29-1 and TRBJ2-3; no definite D call. Trimming took off 5 bases at V and 1 base at J, with 10 bases between the two ends. Per the germline V gene, CDR1 is SQVTM and CDR2 is ANQGSEA. This CDR3 has 13 amino acids. In DNA, the CDR3 is TGCAGCGTTCCGAGACCCGGCACAGATACGCAGTATTTT. The encoded protein is CSVPRPGTDTQYF.